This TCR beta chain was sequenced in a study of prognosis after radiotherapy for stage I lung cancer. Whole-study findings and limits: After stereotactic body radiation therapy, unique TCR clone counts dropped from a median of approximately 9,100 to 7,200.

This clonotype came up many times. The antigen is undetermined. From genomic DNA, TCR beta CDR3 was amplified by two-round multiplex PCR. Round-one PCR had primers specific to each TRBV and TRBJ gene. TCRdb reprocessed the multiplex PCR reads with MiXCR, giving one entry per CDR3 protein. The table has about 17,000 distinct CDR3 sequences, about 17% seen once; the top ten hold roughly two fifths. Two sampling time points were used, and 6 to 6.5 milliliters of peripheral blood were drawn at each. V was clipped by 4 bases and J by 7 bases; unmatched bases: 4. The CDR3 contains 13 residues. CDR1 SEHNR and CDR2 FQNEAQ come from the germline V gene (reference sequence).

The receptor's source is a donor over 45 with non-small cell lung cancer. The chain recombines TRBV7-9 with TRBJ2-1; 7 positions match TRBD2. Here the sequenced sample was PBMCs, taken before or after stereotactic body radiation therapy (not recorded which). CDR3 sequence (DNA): TGTGCCAGCAGCTCCCGAGCGGGGAATGAGCAGTTCTTC. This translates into CASSSRAGNEQFF.